The T cell receptor beta chain under discussion was sequenced for a study of OX40 agonist ivuxolimab in advanced cancers. Whole-study findings and limits: It was not determined which antigens were specifically recognized by the peripheral T cells that had undergone clonal expansion.

The germline CDR1 and CDR2 sequences are SGHNT and YENEEA. V was shortened by 2 bases and J by 4 bases, with 11 bases between the two germline ends. This CDR3 comprises 14 residues. About this clone itself: The antigen remains undetermined.

Using immunoSEQ multiplex PCR, the repertoire was profiled, and TCRdb retains in-frame clones only, with some absent. The sample lists around 46,000 clones; 88% were seen once. The receptor was isolated from an adult with an advanced solid tumor such as melanoma, head and neck, liver or kidney cancer. The sequences come from CD4+ or CD8+ T cells sorted from blood, collected in a trial of the OX40 agonist ivuxolimab. The genes are TRBV11-3 and TRBJ2-5, with a possible D match to TRBD1 (6 bases). For the CDR3, the DNA is TGTGCCAGCAGCTTACCAACAGGGCCAGAGACCCAGTACTTC. This codes for CASSLPTGPETQYF.